The sequence of this T cell receptor (beta chain) was determined in a study of blood T cells in healthy people across ages. Germline V gives CDR1 SQVTM, CDR2 ANQGSEA. V gave up 6 bases and J gave up 7 bases; unmatched junction bases: 14. The CDR3 loop spans 14 amino acids. Study results and limitations: Strong correlation was found linking TCR beta diversity to naive T cell percentage.

This clonotype was seen ten or more times. Its antigen remains unknown. With a J-beta primer mix and a sample-barcoded 5' primer, a second PCR ran 7 to 11 cycles. TCRdb redid the calling of the 5' RACE reads with MiXCR, one entry per CDR3 protein. The repertoire holds approximately 960,000 distinct CDR3 sequences, under 35% seen once, with around 9.6% in the top ten. These sequences were also reported in another study, on T cells of mothers and their children. This second report adds: Microchimeric T cell clones that persisted were not detected.

This clonotype was sampled from a middle-aged woman in good health. The sample taken for sequencing was blood. This chain joins TRBV29-1 and TRBJ2-7; 8 nucleotides match TRBD1. The CDR3 loop is CSVGRGQGASEQYF. CDR3 DNA: TGCAGCGTCGGCCGTGGGCAGGGGGCTAGTGAGCAGTACTTC.